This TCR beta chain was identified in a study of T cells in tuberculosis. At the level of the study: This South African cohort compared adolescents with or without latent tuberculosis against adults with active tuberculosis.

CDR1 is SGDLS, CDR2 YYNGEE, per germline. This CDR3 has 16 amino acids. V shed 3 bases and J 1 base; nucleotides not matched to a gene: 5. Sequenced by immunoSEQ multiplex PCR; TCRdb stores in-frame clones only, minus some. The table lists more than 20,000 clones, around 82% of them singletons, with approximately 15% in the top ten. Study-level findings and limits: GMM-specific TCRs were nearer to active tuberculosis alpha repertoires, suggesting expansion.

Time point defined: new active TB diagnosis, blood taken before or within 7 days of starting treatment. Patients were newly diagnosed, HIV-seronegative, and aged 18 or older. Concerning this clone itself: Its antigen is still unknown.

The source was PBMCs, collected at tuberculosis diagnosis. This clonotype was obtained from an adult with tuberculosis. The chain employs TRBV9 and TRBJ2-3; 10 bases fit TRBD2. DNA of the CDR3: TGTGCCAGCAGCGGACTCCTAGCGGGGGGCACAGATACGCAGTATTTT. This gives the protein CASSGLLAGGTDTQYF.